These T cell receptor beta chains were read from a single sample in a study of blood T cell repertoires in COVID-19. Clones were sequenced by immunoSEQ multiplex PCR, and TCRdb holds only the in-frame ones, with some missing. The sample lists about 200,000 clones, around 86% occurring once. Material for sequencing was PBMCs or T cells enriched from blood (not recorded which). The source of these receptors is a man aged 40-55 years with acute COVID-19. CDR3s include the opening cysteine and the closing phenylalanine or tryptophan. D genes are given only for firm matches. A row's size may be missing; if present it is once, few, many or a size class.

D gene: NA; J gene: TRBJ1-2; clone size: NA; V gene: TRBV27; CDR3 DNA: TGTGCCAGCCATGGGGGCAGGGAAGGGAACTATGGCTACACCTTC; CDR3 protein: CASHGGREGNYGYTF
D gene: NA; J gene: TRBJ2-1; clone size: NA; V gene: TRBV2; CDR3 DNA: TGTGCCAGCAGTGAATTGGGGAGGGGGAGGATAGTTTACAATGAGCAGTTCTTC; CDR3 protein: CASSELGRGRIVYNEQFF
D gene: TRBD2; J gene: TRBJ2-2; clone size: NA; V gene: TRBV7-3; CDR3 DNA: TGTGCCAGCACCTTGGCACCCGGCGGGGGTGGTACCGGGGAGCTGTTTTTT; CDR3 protein: CASTLAPGGGGTGELFF
D gene: TRBD2; J gene: TRBJ2-5; clone size: NA; V gene: TRBV7-2; CDR3 DNA: TGTGCCAGCAGACTTCTAGCGGGGGGCGGGGAAGAGACCCAGTACTTC; CDR3 protein: CASRLLAGGGEETQYF
D gene: NA; J gene: TRBJ2-7; clone size: NA; V gene: TRBV29-1; CDR3 DNA: TGCAGCGTTGAATTCGGGGATACCTACGAGCAGTACTTC; CDR3 protein: CSVEFGDTYEQYF
D gene: TRBD1; J gene: TRBJ1-4; clone size: NA; V gene: TRBV30; CDR3 DNA: TGTGCCTGGAGCGCAACCGGGACAGGGAATGAAAAACTGTTTTTT; CDR3 protein: CAWSATGTGNEKLFF
D gene: NA; J gene: TRBJ2-2; clone size: NA; V gene: TRBV12-1; CDR3 DNA: TGTGCCATCCCGGGACAGGGTGGGCCCGGGGAGCTGTTTTTT; CDR3 protein: CAIPGQGGPGELFF
D gene: NA; J gene: TRBJ2-7; clone size: NA; V gene: TRBV3-1/TRBV3-2; CDR3 DNA: TGTGCCAGCAGCCAAAGTAGCCACGAGCAGTACTTC; CDR3 protein: CASSQSSHEQYF
D gene: NA; J gene: TRBJ2-1; clone size: NA; V gene: TRBV19; CDR3 DNA: TGTGCCAGTAGTAGCACAGGGAGCTCCTACAATGAGCAGTTCTTC; CDR3 protein: CASSSTGSSYNEQFF
D gene: TRBD2; J gene: TRBJ2-1; clone size: NA; V gene: TRBV7-3; CDR3 DNA: TGTGCCAGCAGCTTGTTCCTAGCGGGATTAAATGAGCAGTTCTTC; CDR3 protein: CASSLFLAGLNEQFF
D gene: TRBD1; J gene: TRBJ2-2; clone size: many; V gene: TRBV4-3; CDR3 DNA: TGCGCCAGCAGCCAAGATCGTTCCAGGGGGCTATATGACACCGGGGAGCTGTTTTTT; CDR3 protein: CASSQDRSRGLYDTGELFF
D gene: TRBD1; J gene: TRBJ2-3; clone size: NA; V gene: TRBV11-1; CDR3 DNA: TGTGCCAGCAGCCCGGACAGGGATTCAGATACGCAGTATTTT; CDR3 protein: CASSPDRDSDTQYF
D gene: NA; J gene: TRBJ2-7; clone size: once; V gene: TRBV6-5; CDR3 DNA: TGTGCCAGCGGGAGACCCATACACGAGCAGTACTTC; CDR3 protein: CASGRPIHEQYF
D gene: NA; J gene: TRBJ2-1; clone size: NA; V gene: TRBV27; CDR3 DNA: TGTGCCAGCAGTTTTAGCCTAGCGAGATACAATGAGCAGTTCTTC; CDR3 protein: CASSFSLARYNEQFF
D gene: TRBD2; J gene: TRBJ2-2; clone size: NA; V gene: TRBV7-2; CDR3 DNA: TGTGCCAGCAGCTATCTAGCGGGAGGTTTCACCGGGGAGCTGTTTTTT; CDR3 protein: CASSYLAGGFTGELFF
D gene: NA; J gene: TRBJ2-7; clone size: NA; V gene: TRBV5-1; CDR3 DNA: TGCGCCAGCAGCTCGGGGTCGGACAGCGGACAGTACTTC; CDR3 protein: CASSSGSDSGQYF
D gene: NA; J gene: TRBJ1-2; clone size: NA; V gene: TRBV28; CDR3 DNA: TGTGCCAGCAGTCTCGGACTGGGATGTACCTTC; CDR3 protein: CASSLGLGCTF
D gene: TRBD1; J gene: TRBJ2-7; clone size: NA; V gene: TRBV24-1; CDR3 DNA: TGTGCCACTCGAAAGACAGGGGACTACGAGCAGTACTTC; CDR3 protein: CATRKTGDYEQYF
D gene: TRBD2; J gene: TRBJ2-1; clone size: once; V gene: TRBV19; CDR3 DNA: TGTGCCAGTAGTATAGGCGGGAGAGGGGACAATGAGCAGTTCTTC; CDR3 protein: CASSIGGRGDNEQFF
D gene: TRBD1; J gene: TRBJ1-2; clone size: NA; V gene: TRBV28; CDR3 DNA: TGTGCCAGCAGCCAAGGACAGGGTCTTGGCTACACCTTC; CDR3 protein: CASSQGQGLGYTF
D gene: TRBD1; J gene: TRBJ2-7; clone size: NA; V gene: TRBV11-2; CDR3 DNA: TGTGCCAGCAGCTCCGGGACAGGGGGCTACGAGCAGTACTTC; CDR3 protein: CASSSGTGGYEQYF
D gene: TRBD1; J gene: TRBJ2-7; clone size: NA; V gene: TRBV5-1; CDR3 DNA: TGCGCCAGCAGCTTGTTTCAGGGGGCTTGGGAGCAGTACTTC; CDR3 protein: CASSLFQGAWEQYF
D gene: NA; J gene: TRBJ2-4; clone size: NA; V gene: TRBV5-1; CDR3 DNA: TGCGCCAGCAGCTTGGAGGGACAAACAAACATTCAGTACTTC; CDR3 protein: CASSLEGQTNIQYF
D gene: NA; J gene: TRBJ2-7; clone size: few; V gene: TRBV6-5; CDR3 DNA: TGTGCCAGCAGGGTGGACCTCGACAGGACCTACGAGCAGTACTTC; CDR3 protein: CASRVDLDRTYEQYF
D gene: NA; J gene: TRBJ1-5; clone size: NA; V gene: TRBV7-2; CDR3 DNA: TGTGCCAGCAGCTTAGGGGCCACTTATAGCAATCAGCCCCAGCATTTT; CDR3 protein: CASSLGATYSNQPQHF
D gene: NA; J gene: TRBJ1-5; clone size: NA; V gene: TRBV28; CDR3 DNA: TGTGCCAGCAGGGGGGCAGGGGAGCATCAGCCCCAGCATTTT; CDR3 protein: CASRGAGEHQPQHF
D gene: TRBD1; J gene: TRBJ1-5; clone size: NA; V gene: TRBV5-1; CDR3 DNA: TGCGCCAGCAGCCCGCTAGGATTGACCGGGACAGGGAATCAGCCCCAGCATTTT; CDR3 protein: CASSPLGLTGTGNQPQHF
D gene: TRBD1; J gene: TRBJ2-7; clone size: NA; V gene: TRBV14; CDR3 DNA: TGTGCCAGCAGACCCCGGGACAGGCCCTACGAGCAGTACTTC; CDR3 protein: CASRPRDRPYEQYF
D gene: NA; J gene: TRBJ2-1; clone size: NA; V gene: TRBV5-1; CDR3 DNA: TGCGCCAGCAGCCGGAGCTCCTACAATGAGCAGTTCTTC; CDR3 protein: CASSRSSYNEQFF
D gene: NA; J gene: TRBJ2-1; clone size: NA; V gene: TRBV5-1; CDR3 DNA: TGCGCCAGCAGGGTGGGGCATTCCTACAATGAGCAGTTCTTC; CDR3 protein: CASRVGHSYNEQFF
D gene: TRBD1; J gene: TRBJ1-1; clone size: few; V gene: TRBV7-9; CDR3 DNA: TGTGCCAGCAGCTCCCGACAGGGTTTTGAAGCTTTCTTT; CDR3 protein: CASSSRQGFEAFF
D gene: NA; J gene: TRBJ1-1; clone size: NA; V gene: TRBV6-4; CDR3 DNA: TGTGCCAGCAGAGACAGACCGGACAAGAACACTGAAGCTTTCTTT; CDR3 protein: CASRDRPDKNTEAFF
D gene: TRBD2; J gene: TRBJ2-1; clone size: NA; V gene: TRBV5-1; CDR3 DNA: TGCGCCAGCAGCTTGGTGATAGCGGGAGTGAATGAGCAGTTCTTC; CDR3 protein: CASSLVIAGVNEQFF
D gene: NA; J gene: TRBJ2-1; clone size: few; V gene: TRBV9; CDR3 DNA: TGTGCCAGCAGCCCGACACCCTCCTACAATGAGCAGTTCTTC; CDR3 protein: CASSPTPSYNEQFF
D gene: TRBD1; J gene: TRBJ1-1; clone size: NA; V gene: TRBV10-3; CDR3 DNA: TGTGCCATCAGCCGGACAGGGGGCGGAACTGAAGCTTTCTTT; CDR3 protein: CAISRTGGGTEAFF
D gene: TRBD2; J gene: TRBJ2-5; clone size: NA; V gene: TRBV28; CDR3 DNA: TGTGCCAGCAGTTTACCCCGGATAGCGGGAGACGAGACCCAGTACTTC; CDR3 protein: CASSLPRIAGDETQYF
D gene: NA; J gene: TRBJ2-3; clone size: NA; V gene: TRBV2; CDR3 DNA: TGTGCCAGCAGTGACGGTCTCAGCACAGATACGCAGTATTTT; CDR3 protein: CASSDGLSTDTQYF
D gene: NA; J gene: TRBJ2-5; clone size: once; V gene: TRBV28; CDR3 DNA: TGTGCCATCCGGACTGGACAGACCCAGTACTTC; CDR3 protein: CAIRTGQTQYF
D gene: TRBD1; J gene: TRBJ2-1; clone size: NA; V gene: TRBV5-1; CDR3 DNA: TGCGCCAGCAGCTTGTTGGGACAGGGGGCGTTCGATGAGCAGTTCTTC; CDR3 protein: CASSLLGQGAFDEQFF
D gene: TRBD2; J gene: TRBJ2-1; clone size: NA; V gene: TRBV19; CDR3 DNA: TGTGCCAGTAGTCTTGGGACTAGCGGAAGCTCCTACAATGAGCAGTTCTTC; CDR3 protein: CASSLGTSGSSYNEQFF
D gene: NA; J gene: TRBJ2-1; clone size: NA; V gene: TRBV5-1; CDR3 DNA: TGCGCCAGCAGCTTGGTAGGAGGTGGATCCTACAATGAGCAGTTCTTC; CDR3 protein: CASSLVGGGSYNEQFF
D gene: TRBD2; J gene: TRBJ2-5; clone size: NA; V gene: TRBV7-9; CDR3 DNA: TGTGCCAGCAGCCCTTGGGGACTAGCGGGAGTATCGTCGGGGGAGACCCAGTACTTC; CDR3 protein: CASSPWGLAGVSSGETQYF
D gene: NA; J gene: TRBJ2-1; clone size: NA; V gene: TRBV5-4; CDR3 DNA: TGTGCCAGCAGCTTGCCTGGGGGCAGGGCCAATGAGCAGTTCTTC; CDR3 protein: CASSLPGGRANEQFF
D gene: TRBD2; J gene: TRBJ2-3; clone size: few; V gene: TRBV14; CDR3 DNA: TGTGCCAGCAGCCAAGAGGGCGGGAGGTGGGCAGATACGCAGTATTTT; CDR3 protein: CASSQEGGRWADTQYF
D gene: TRBD2; J gene: TRBJ2-7; clone size: NA; V gene: TRBV28; CDR3 DNA: TGTGCCAGCAGTTTGAGGAAGGGGAGGGACGAGCAGTACTTC; CDR3 protein: CASSLRKGRDEQYF
D gene: TRBD1; J gene: TRBJ1-4; clone size: NA; V gene: TRBV27; CDR3 DNA: TGTGCCAGCAGTACCCCCGGGACAGAGAATGAAAAACTGTTTTTT; CDR3 protein: CASSTPGTENEKLFF
D gene: NA; J gene: TRBJ1-1; clone size: NA; V gene: TRBV6-5; CDR3 DNA: TGTGCCAGTGACAGCATGAACACTGAAGCTTTCTTT; CDR3 protein: CASDSMNTEAFF
D gene: NA; J gene: TRBJ2-1; clone size: NA; V gene: TRBV30; CDR3 DNA: TGTGCCTGGAGCGGACGATCCGGGGGTGGGTCAAGCCTGGGGCAAGATGAGCAGTTCTTC; CDR3 protein: CAWSGRSGGGSSLGQDEQFF
D gene: NA; J gene: TRBJ1-5; clone size: few; V gene: TRBV19; CDR3 DNA: TGTGCCAGGGAAGACCGCTTAAGTGAGGTTAGCAATCAGCCCCAGCATTTT; CDR3 protein: CAREDRLSEVSNQPQHF
D gene: NA; J gene: TRBJ1-5; clone size: NA; V gene: TRBV2; CDR3 DNA: TGTGCCAGCAGAGACGACAGACCGAATCAGCCCCAGCATTTT; CDR3 protein: CASRDDRPNQPQHF
D gene: NA; J gene: TRBJ1-2; clone size: NA; V gene: TRBV20-1; CDR3 DNA: TGCAGTGCTAGTACGGCGGTCTATGGCTACACCTTC; CDR3 protein: CSASTAVYGYTF
D gene: NA; J gene: TRBJ2-3; clone size: once; V gene: TRBV19; CDR3 DNA: TGTGCCAGTAGTACGAGACTCACAGATACGCAGTATTTT; CDR3 protein: CASSTRLTDTQYF
D gene: TRBD1; J gene: TRBJ1-2; clone size: NA; V gene: TRBV12-3/TRBV12-4; CDR3 DNA: TGTGCCAGCAAAGACAGGGAGGTCGCCGGCTACACCTTC; CDR3 protein: CASKDREVAGYTF
D gene: TRBD2; J gene: TRBJ2-4; clone size: NA; V gene: TRBV29-1; CDR3 DNA: TGCAGCGTTCGGGGTCTAGCGGGGGATAGCAAAAACATTCAGTACTTC; CDR3 protein: CSVRGLAGDSKNIQYF
D gene: NA; J gene: TRBJ1-3; clone size: few; V gene: TRBV27; CDR3 DNA: TGTGCCAGCAGCCTGACGTGGCAGAGGGGAAACACCATATATTTT; CDR3 protein: CASSLTWQRGNTIYF